Sequencing of this T cell receptor beta chain was carried out in a study of cytomegalovirus exposure and HLA in healthy donors. Study details: The early release's HLA-typed donors yielded 78 million or so unique TCRs.

Overall study results and limits: A later analysis found common viral pathogens apparently linked to several of the most significant clusters.

J gave up 4 bases and V 4 bases, and 4 bases lay outside the gene matches. CDR3 length equals 15 residues. The germline CDR1 and CDR2 sequences are MRHNA and SNTAGT. This clone was recorded only once. Its antigen is currently unknown. Primers included in the PCR were 60 Vbeta and 13 Jbeta primers. Authors' data handling: A follow-up analysis tallied 60 million to 85 million unique TCR beta chains, 8.5 million to 14 million shared. TCRdb keeps only in-frame clones here, not all; method: immunoSEQ multiplex PCR. The V and J calls and clone size come from that table; D and trimming were worked out from the DNA. The sample shows some 190,000 clones, around 90% of them seen only once.

The TCR originated in a boy aged 2 to 9 in good health and CMV-seronegative. The source material was PBMCs. The chain employs TRBV6-4 and TRBJ2-6; 7 bases are a match to TRBD1. The CDR3, as DNA: TGTGCCAGCAGTGTCACAGGGGTAGGGGCCAACGTCCTGACTTTC. This sequence encodes CASSVTGVGANVLTF.